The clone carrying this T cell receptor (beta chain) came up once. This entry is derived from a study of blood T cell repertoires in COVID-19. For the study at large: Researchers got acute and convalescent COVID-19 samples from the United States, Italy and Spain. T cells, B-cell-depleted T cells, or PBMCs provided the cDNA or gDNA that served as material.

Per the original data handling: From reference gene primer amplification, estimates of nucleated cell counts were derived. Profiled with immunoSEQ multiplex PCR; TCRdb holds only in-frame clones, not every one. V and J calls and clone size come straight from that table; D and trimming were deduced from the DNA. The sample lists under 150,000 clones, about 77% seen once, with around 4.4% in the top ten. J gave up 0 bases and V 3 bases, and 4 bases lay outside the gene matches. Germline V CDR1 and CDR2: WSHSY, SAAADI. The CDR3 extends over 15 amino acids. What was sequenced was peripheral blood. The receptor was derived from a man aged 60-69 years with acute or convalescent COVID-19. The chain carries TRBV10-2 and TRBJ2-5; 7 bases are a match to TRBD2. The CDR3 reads CASSDQLADQETQYF. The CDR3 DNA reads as TGCGCCAGCAGTGATCAGCTAGCGGACCAAGAGACCCAGTACTTC.